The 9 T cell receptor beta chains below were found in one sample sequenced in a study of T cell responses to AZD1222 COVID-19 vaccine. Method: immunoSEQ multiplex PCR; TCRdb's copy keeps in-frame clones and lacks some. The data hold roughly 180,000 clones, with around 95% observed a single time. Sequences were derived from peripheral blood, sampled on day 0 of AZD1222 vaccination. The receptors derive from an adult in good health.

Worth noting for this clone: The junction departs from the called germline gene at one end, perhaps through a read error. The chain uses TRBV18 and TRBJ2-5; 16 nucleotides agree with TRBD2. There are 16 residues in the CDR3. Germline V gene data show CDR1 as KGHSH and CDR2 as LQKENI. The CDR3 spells CASSSPGLAGGVKPNF. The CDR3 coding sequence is TGTGCCAGCTCGTCACCGGGACTAGCGGGAGGGGTTAAGCCTAACTTC.

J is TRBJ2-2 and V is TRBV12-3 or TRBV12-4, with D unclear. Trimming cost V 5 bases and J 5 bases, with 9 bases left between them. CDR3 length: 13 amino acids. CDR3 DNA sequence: TGTGCCAGCAGTATAGTGGGGACCGGGGAGCTGTTTTTT. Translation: CASSIVGTGELFF.

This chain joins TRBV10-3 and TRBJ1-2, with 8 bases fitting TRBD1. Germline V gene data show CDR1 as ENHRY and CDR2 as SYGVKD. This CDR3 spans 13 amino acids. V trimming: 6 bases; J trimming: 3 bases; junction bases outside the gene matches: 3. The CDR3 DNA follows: TGTGCCATCAGAGAGACAGGGGACTATGGCTACACCTTC. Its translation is CAIRETGDYGYTF.

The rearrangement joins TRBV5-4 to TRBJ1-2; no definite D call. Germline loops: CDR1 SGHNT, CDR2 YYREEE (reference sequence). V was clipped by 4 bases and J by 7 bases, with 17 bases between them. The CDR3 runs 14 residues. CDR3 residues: CASSHRPGLSGYTF. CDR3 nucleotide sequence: TGTGCCAGCAGCCACCGTCCCGGGTTGAGTGGCTACACCTTC.

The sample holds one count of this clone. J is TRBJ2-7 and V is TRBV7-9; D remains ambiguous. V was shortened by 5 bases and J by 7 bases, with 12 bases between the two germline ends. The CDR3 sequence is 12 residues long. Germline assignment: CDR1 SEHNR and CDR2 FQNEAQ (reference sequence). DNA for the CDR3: TGTGCCAGCAGCCCGCCTTCTTTAGAGCAGTACTTC. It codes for CASSPPSLEQYF.

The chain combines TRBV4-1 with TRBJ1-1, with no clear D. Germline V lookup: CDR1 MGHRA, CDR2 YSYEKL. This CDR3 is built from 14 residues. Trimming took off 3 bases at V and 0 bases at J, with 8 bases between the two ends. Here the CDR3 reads CASSQRTVNTEAFF. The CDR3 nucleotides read TGCGCCAGCAGCCAGCGGACCGTGAACACTGAAGCTTTCTTT.

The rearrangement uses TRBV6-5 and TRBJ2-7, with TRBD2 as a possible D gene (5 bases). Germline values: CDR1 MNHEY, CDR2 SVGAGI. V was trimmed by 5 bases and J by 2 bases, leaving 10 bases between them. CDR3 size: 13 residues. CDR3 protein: CASSKIGAYEQYF. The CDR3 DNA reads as TGTGCCAGCAGTAAGATCGGGGCCTACGAGCAGTACTTC.

CDR3 amino acids: CAIGTRKEETQYF. Written as DNA, the CDR3 is TGTGCCATTGGGACCCGGAAGGAGGAGACCCAGTACTTC. This chain uses TRBV10-3 with TRBJ2-5; D may be TRBD1 or TRBD2 (5 bases each). The V and J ends lost 9 bases and 5 bases respectively, with 16 bases between them. The germline V gene encodes CDR1 ENHRY and CDR2 SYGVKD. This CDR3 has 13 amino acids.

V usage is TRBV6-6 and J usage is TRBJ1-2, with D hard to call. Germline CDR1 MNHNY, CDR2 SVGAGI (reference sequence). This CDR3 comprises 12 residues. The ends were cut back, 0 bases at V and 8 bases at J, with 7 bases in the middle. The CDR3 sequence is CASSYSREGYTF. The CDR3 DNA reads TGTGCCAGCAGTTACTCTAGGGAGGGCTACACCTTC.